The rows below give T cell receptor beta chains drawn from one sample of a study of shared clonotypes between healthy human individuals. The protocol was immunoSEQ multiplex PCR, while the TCRdb copy is restricted to in-frame clones and leaves out a portion. Of about 2 million clones detected, 85% to 95% appear once; the ten largest clones hold 0.13%. Sequenced input: naive CD4+ T cells sorted from blood. The source of these receptors is a man between 18 and 29 years old in good health. CDR3s include the opening cysteine and the closing phenylalanine or tryptophan. A D gene is named only where the DNA matches it firmly. A clone size is listed for some rows: how often the clone was seen (once, few, many), or a class if it is expanded.

-	11	TRBJ2-7	few	TRBV20-1	CSASMGGEQYF	TGCAGTGCTAGTATGGGGGGCGAGCAGTACTTC
TRBD2	19	TRBJ2-2	-	TRBV4-2	CASSQGSTSGGSNTGELFF	TGTGCCAGCAGCCAAGGTTCGACTAGCGGGGGGTCGAACACCGGGGAGCTGTTTTTT
-	14	TRBJ2-7	-	TRBV7-8	CASSLAVLSYEQYF	TGTGCCAGCAGCTTAGCAGTCTTGTCCTACGAGCAGTACTTC
TRBD2	16	TRBJ2-2	-	TRBV5-1	CASSFLAGANTGELFF	TGCGCCAGCAGCTTCCTAGCGGGAGCCAACACCGGGGAGCTGTTTTTT
-	15	TRBJ1-6	-	TRBV2	CASSGPDPYNSPLHF	TGTGCCAGCAGTGGGCCTGATCCCTATAATTCACCCCTCCACTTT
-	15	TRBJ1-4	-	TRBV5-1	CASSLVGLGNEKLFF	TGCGCCAGCAGCTTGGTTGGCCTAGGGAATGAAAAACTGTTTTTT
-	16	TRBJ2-5	-	TRBV5-6	CASSLGPAELQETQYF	TGTGCCAGCAGCTTGGGTCCAGCAGAACTCCAAGAGACCCAGTACTTC
-	15	TRBJ1-1	-	TRBV28	CASSLPSDRPTEAFF	TGTGCCAGCAGTTTACCGTCAGATCGACCCACTGAAGCTTTCTTT
-	15	TRBJ1-2	-	TRBV5-1	CASSLQPEGSYGYTF	TGCGCCAGCAGCTTGCAGCCGGAAGGGTCCTATGGCTACACCTTC
TRBD2	14	TRBJ2-2	-	TRBV5-1	CASSRLASTGELFF	TGCGCCAGCTCACGACTAGCGAGTACCGGGGAGCTGTTTTTT
-	14	TRBJ2-7	-	TRBV2	CASSADTSSYEQYF	TGTGCCAGCAGTGCGGACACAAGCTCCTACGAGCAGTACTTC
-	14	TRBJ2-7	-	TRBV27	CASRRGVRSYEQYF	TGTGCCAGCCGCCGGGGTGTCAGGTCCTACGAGCAGTACTTC
-	14	TRBJ2-7	-	TRBV19	CASSIGGIGYEQYF	TGTGCCAGTAGTATTGGGGGTATTGGCTACGAGCAGTACTTC
-	15	TRBJ2-6	-	TRBV6-6	CASTPGGTGANVLTF	TGTGCCAGCACCCCCGGAGGGACCGGGGCCAACGTCCTGACTTTC
TRBD1	17	TRBJ2-7	-	TRBV30	CAWRSTWTGETTYEQYF	TGTGCCTGGAGATCGACCTGGACAGGGGAAACCACCTACGAGCAGTACTTC
-	14	TRBJ1-1	-	TRBV6-6	CASSRRGGDTEAFF	TGTGCCAGCAGCCGGAGGGGTGGGGACACTGAAGCTTTCTTT
-	15	TRBJ2-1	-	TRBV29-1	CSVEGTASSYNEQFF	TGCAGCGTTGAAGGGACAGCTAGCTCCTACAATGAGCAGTTCTTC
-	14	TRBJ1-1	-	TRBV18	CASSPEQGNTEAFF	TGTGCCAGCTCACCAGAGCAGGGGAACACTGAAGCTTTCTTT
-	13	TRBJ2-5	-	TRBV11-2	CASSFAGMETQYF	TGTGCCAGCAGCTTCGCAGGGATGGAGACCCAGTACTTC
-	15	TRBJ2-7	-	TRBV14	CASSQGGSLTYEQYF	TGTGCCAGCAGCCAAGGGGGCAGCCTTACCTACGAGCAGTACTTC
TRBD2	14	TRBJ2-1	-	TRBV10-1	CASSERGGRNEQFF	TGCGCCAGCAGCGAGCGGGGGGGCCGGAATGAGCAGTTCTTC
TRBD2	13	TRBJ2-7	-	TRBV2	CASSEVLAGTRYF	TGTGCCAGCAGTGAAGTACTAGCGGGTACGCGGTACTTC
-	16	TRBJ2-1	once	TRBV4-1	CASSQDRGAYFNEQFF	TGCGCCAGCAGCCAAGATCGGGGGGCCTATTTCAATGAGCAGTTCTTC
-	12	TRBJ2-7	-	TRBV6-5	CASSSSGYEQYF	TGTGCCAGCAGTTCATCTGGCTACGAGCAGTACTTC